These 23 T cell receptor beta chains came from one sample sequenced in a study of blood T cells in healthy people across ages. Primed by a sample-barcoded 5' primer and a J-beta primer mix, a second PCR proceeded for about 6 to 11 cycles. TCRdb fed the 5' RACE reads into MiXCR, producing one record per CDR3 protein. In the table there are about 1.4 million distinct CDR3 sequences, approximately 60% of which are singletons. The specimen sequenced was blood. Every receptor here comes from a man aged 18-30 years in good health.

The chain has TRBV6-5 and TRBJ1-1, with D hard to call. The germline V gene encodes CDR1 MNHEY and CDR2 SVGAGI. Trimming took off 1 base at V and 1 base at J, with 10 bases between the two ends. This CDR3 is 15 amino acids long. The CDR3 spells CASSYFPGENTEAFF. CDR3 nucleotide sequence: TGTGCCAGCAGTTACTTTCCAGGAGAGAACACTGAAGCTTTCTTT.

The chain joins TRBV4-1 to TRBJ2-2, with D possibly being TRBD1 (6 bases). Trimming removed 3 bases at V and 3 bases at J, with 11 bases between. Germline loops: CDR1 MGHRA, CDR2 YSYEKL. CDR3 length: 15 amino acids. The CDR3 nucleotides read TGCGCCAGCAGCCAGAGGACAGTGGACACCGGGGAGCTGTTTTTT. This codes for CASSQRTVDTGELFF.

Comment on this clonotype: One junction end disagrees with the germline gene, perhaps due to a read error. The V and J genes are TRBV18 and TRBJ1-1; 11 bases are a match to TRBD1. Germline-derived CDR1 and CDR2 are KGHSH and LQKENI. The CDR3 loop spans 14 amino acids. This CDR3 reads CACSPKDRGLEAFF. The CDR3 DNA follows: TGTGCCTGCTCACCTAAGGACAGGGGGCTTGAAGCTTTCTTT.

The chain recombines TRBV7-9 with TRBJ1-5, with D possibly being TRBD1 (5 bases). CDR3 length equals 16 residues. The V gene's germline CDR1 is SEHNR and CDR2 FQNEAQ (reference sequence). The V gene lost 0 bases and the J gene lost 0 bases, with 9 bases spanning the gap. The DNA for the CDR3 is TGTGCCAGCAGCTTAGCTGGGGGAGATAGCAATCAGCCCCAGCATTTT. It specifies CASSLAGGDSNQPQHF.

This clonotype has only a few counts. The V and J genes are TRBV5-1 and TRBJ2-4, with 12 bases that match TRBD1. Trimming cost V 4 bases and J 8 bases; bases outside gene matches: 4. The CDR3 sequence is 14 residues long. The germline V gene encodes CDR1 SGHRS and CDR2 YFSETQ. The CDR3 nucleotides are TGCGCCAGCAGCGTCGGGACAGGGGGCCACATTCAGTACTTC. Translated, it gives CASSVGTGGHIQYF.

The J gene is TRBJ2-1, the V gene TRBV7-9; 7 bases agree with TRBD2. The CDR3 sequence is 17 residues long. Germline V gives CDR1 SEHNR, CDR2 FQNEAQ (reference sequence). With V trimmed by 4 bases and J by 7 bases, 16 bases remained unmatched. The CDR3 protein is CASSSYSGLGLGNEQFF. The CDR3 nucleotides are TGTGCCAGCAGCTCCTATAGCGGGTTAGGCCTAGGGAATGAGCAGTTCTTC.

The chain employs TRBV4-1 and TRBJ1-2; D not certain. Germline CDR1 is MGHRA and CDR2 is YSYEKL. The CDR3 extends over 12 amino acids. V was trimmed by 1 base and J by 7 bases, leaving 7 bases between them. The CDR3 coding sequence is TGCGCCAGCAGCCAAGGTAAATCTGGCTACACCTTC. Protein sequence: CASSQGKSGYTF.

The chain carries TRBV4-1 and TRBJ1-6; D not certain. With 4 bases removed from V and 7 bases from J, the gap between germline ends came to 17 bases. Germline CDR1 MGHRA, CDR2 YSYEKL. This CDR3 is 16 amino acids long. CDR3 in DNA: TGCGCCAGCAGCCTCACATGGAGGCAGCGGAATTCACCCCTCCACTTT. Protein sequence: CASSLTWRQRNSPLHF.

The chain combines TRBV10-3 with TRBJ1-4, with TRBD1 identical over 7 bases. The CDR3 loop spans 15 amino acids. The V gene's germline CDR1 is ENHRY and CDR2 SYGVKD. With 0 bases clipped from V and 5 bases from J, the junction kept 3 bases outside the gene matches. CDR3 nucleotide sequence: TGTGCCATCAGTGAGTCGGGACAGAGGAATGAAAAACTGTTTTTT. Its translation is CAISESGQRNEKLFF.

CDR3: CASSHPGGIGGYTF. CDR3 sequence (DNA): TGCGCCAGCAGCCACCCCGGGGGAATAGGTGGCTACACCTTC. J is TRBJ1-2 and V is TRBV5-1; tentatively, D is TRBD1 (5 bases). This CDR3 comprises 14 residues. Deletions cut 4 bases from V and 7 bases from J, with 17 bases between. CDR1 and CDR2 (germline): SGHRS, YFSETQ.

The chain uses TRBV20-1 and TRBJ2-7, with 7 positions matching TRBD1. V lost 4 bases, J lost 7 bases, and 7 bases stayed unmatched. Germline values: CDR1 DFQATT, CDR2 SNEGSKA (reference sequence). This CDR3 comprises 12 residues. The CDR3 nucleotides read TGCAGTGCTAACGGACAGGCTGGTGAGCAGTACTTC. This translates into CSANGQAGEQYF.

V gene TRBV6-5 combines with J gene TRBJ2-7; TRBD1 is a possible D gene (6 bases). V was shortened by 0 bases and J by 3 bases, with 15 bases between the two germline ends. Looked up from germline, CDR1 is MNHEY and CDR2 is SVGAGI. The CDR3 loop spans 16 amino acids. DNA for the CDR3: TGTGCCAGCAGTTACTCGAGTCGACAGGCGCACTACGAGCAGTACTTC. Protein: CASSYSSRQAHYEQYF.

CDR3 sequence reads: CSARDTSYSGEQYF. As DNA, the CDR3 is TGCAGTGCTAGAGATACTAGTTACTCGGGGGAGCAGTACTTC. The chain recombines TRBV20-1 with TRBJ2-5; weak D call: TRBD2 (6 bases). There are 14 residues in the CDR3. Trimming pared 0 bases from V and 11 bases from J, leaving 19 bases between. Germline V gene data show CDR1 as DFQATT and CDR2 as SNEGSKA (reference sequence).

The gene calls are TRBV15 and TRBJ1-1, with D maybe TRBD1 (5 bases). There are 12 residues in the CDR3. From germline, CDR1 is LNHNV and CDR2 YYDKDF (reference sequence). Deletions cut 5 bases from V and 6 bases from J, with 10 bases between. CDR3 amino acids: CATSQRGSEAFF. The DNA of the CDR3 is TGTGCCACCAGCCAGAGGGGTTCTGAAGCTTTCTTT.

The chain combines TRBV9 with TRBJ2-3, with 7 bases lining up with TRBD1. CDR3 length: 15 residues. The V gene end was trimmed by 0 bases and the J gene end by 2 bases; junction bases not matched to a gene: 3. Germline CDR1 reads SGDLS; CDR2 reads YYNGEE. The CDR3 region is CASSVVTGNTDTQYF. In DNA form, the CDR3 reads TGTGCCAGCAGCGTAGTGACAGGGAACACAGATACGCAGTATTTT.

The chain combines TRBV5-6 with TRBJ2-3; D not certain. Germline V CDR1 and CDR2: SGHDT, YYEEEE. The V end was cut by 4 bases, the J end by 3 bases, with 9 bases between. The CDR3 is 13 amino acids. In DNA form, the CDR3 reads TGTGCCAGCAGCGATCGGATGACAGATACGCAGTATTTT. Encoded protein: CASSDRMTDTQYF.

V usage is TRBV6-1 and J usage is TRBJ2-2, with TRBD1 as a possible D gene (5 bases). V dropped 6 bases and J dropped 3 bases, with 11 bases sitting between them. The germline CDR1 and CDR2 sequences are MNHNS and SASEGT. This CDR3 has 14 amino acids. The chain's CDR3 is CASSRLGDTGELFF. The DNA of the CDR3 is TGTGCCAGCAGCCGGCTAGGGGACACCGGGGAGCTGTTTTTT.

The chain uses TRBV4-1 and TRBJ1-2; 9 bases line up with TRBD1. J lost 3 bases, V lost 1 base, and 3 bases had no gene match. The CDR3 length is 15 residues. Germline V gene lookup returns CDR1 MGHRA and CDR2 YSYEKL. CDR3 coding DNA: TGCGCCAGCAGCCAAGTACAGGGGGCCCACTATGGCTACACCTTC. It codes for CASSQVQGAHYGYTF.

The rearrangement uses TRBV3-1 and TRBJ2-7, with 9 bases matching TRBD2. This CDR3 contains 16 residues. The V gene end was trimmed by 4 bases and the J gene end by 2 bases; junction bases not matched to a gene: 9. Per the germline V gene, CDR1 is LGHDT and CDR2 is YNNKEL (reference sequence). CDR3: CASSPPPLAGPYEQYF. Here the CDR3 DNA reads TGTGCCAGCAGCCCTCCTCCACTAGCGGGTCCCTACGAGCAGTACTTC.

V gene TRBV7-9 combines with J gene TRBJ2-5, with TRBD2 as a possible D gene (5 bases). V lost 5 bases and J 0 bases, leaving 19 bases between the germline ends. The CDR3 spans 17 residues. Germline lookup yields CDR1 SEHNR and CDR2 FQNEAQ (reference sequence). The DNA for the CDR3 is TGTGCCAGCAGCGCCTCTAGCCTCCAGAGGTACCAAGAGACCCAGTACTTC. Amino acids: CASSASSLQRYQETQYF. Complete variable domain (other parts from reference TRBV7-9 and TRBJ2-5): DTGVSQNPRHKITKRGQNVTFRCDPISEHNRLYWYRQTLGQGPEFLTYFQNEAQLEKSRLLSDRFSAERPKGSFSTLEIQRTEQGDSAMYLCASSASSLQRYQETQYFGPGTRLLVL.

This rearrangement joins TRBV4-1 to TRBJ2-1; tentatively, D is TRBD1 (6 bases). TRBJ2-7 explains the end of the DNA better; the J call may be wrong. The CDR3 contains 15 residues. Germline CDR1 is MGHRA and CDR2 is YSYEKL. The CDR3 spells CASSHQGSSYNEQYF. The CDR3, as DNA: TGCGCCAGCAGCCACCAGGGGAGCTCCTACAATGAGCAGTACTTC.

The chain joins TRBV5-1 to TRBJ2-5; tentatively, D is TRBD1 (5 bases). The V and J ends lost 0 bases and 2 bases respectively, with 11 bases between them. This CDR3 region has 15 residues. CDR1 and CDR2 (germline): SGHRS, YFSETQ. CDR3 nucleotide sequence: TGCGCCAGCAGCTTGGCCGCGCAGGGACAAGAGACCCAGTACTTC. As protein: CASSLAAQGQETQYF. Full variable domain (outside the CDR3, taken from reference TRBV5-1 and TRBJ2-5): KAGVTQTPRYLIKTRGQQVTLSCSPISGHRSVSWYQQTPGQGLQFLFEYFSETQRNKGNFPGRFSGRQFSNSRSEMNVSTLELGDSALYLCASSLAAQGQETQYFGPGTRLLVL.

This chain joins TRBV7-6 and TRBJ2-3, with 7 bases aligning to TRBD1. The CDR3 spans 17 residues. Losses at the gene ends were 4 bases for V and 2 bases for J; bases not matched to a gene: 12. The germline gives CDR1 SGHVS, CDR2 FNYEAQ. CDR3 protein: CASSSTLRGPDTDTQYF. The CDR3 DNA follows: TGTGCCAGCAGCTCAACCCTAAGGGGGCCGGACACAGATACGCAGTATTTT.